This T cell receptor beta chain was captured in a study of cytomegalovirus exposure and HLA in healthy donors. Primers: 60 Vbeta forward and 13 Jbeta reverse. Generated by immunoSEQ multiplex PCR, the TCRdb table keeps only in-frame clones and is missing some. The table shows 150,000 to 200,000 clones, with about 82% occurring only once. The length of the CDR3 is 16 residues. Germline V gene lookup returns CDR1 SGHRS and CDR2 YFSETQ. Trimming left V 4 bases short and J 1 base short, with 14 bases between. The source material was PBMCs. V is TRBV5-1 and J is TRBJ2-2; D gene unclear. The sequence came from a woman aged 50 to 65 in good health and CMV-seronegative. This chain's CDR3 is CASSRWQSRNTGELFF. DNA of the CDR3: TGCGCCAGCAGCCGCTGGCAGTCAAGGAACACCGGGGAGCTGTTTTTT.